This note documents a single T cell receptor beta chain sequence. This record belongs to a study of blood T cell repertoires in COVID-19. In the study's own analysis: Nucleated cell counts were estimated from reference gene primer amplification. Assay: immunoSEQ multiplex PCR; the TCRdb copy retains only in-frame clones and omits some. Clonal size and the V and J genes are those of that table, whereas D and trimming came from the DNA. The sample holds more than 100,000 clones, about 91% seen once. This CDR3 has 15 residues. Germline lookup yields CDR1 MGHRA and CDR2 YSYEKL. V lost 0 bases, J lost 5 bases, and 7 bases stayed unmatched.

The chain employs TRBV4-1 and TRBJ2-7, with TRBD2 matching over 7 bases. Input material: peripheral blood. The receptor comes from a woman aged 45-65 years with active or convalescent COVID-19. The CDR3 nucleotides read TGCGCCAGCAGCCAAGATGGGACCGGGAGGAACGAGCAGTACTTC. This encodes CASSQDGTGRNEQYF.